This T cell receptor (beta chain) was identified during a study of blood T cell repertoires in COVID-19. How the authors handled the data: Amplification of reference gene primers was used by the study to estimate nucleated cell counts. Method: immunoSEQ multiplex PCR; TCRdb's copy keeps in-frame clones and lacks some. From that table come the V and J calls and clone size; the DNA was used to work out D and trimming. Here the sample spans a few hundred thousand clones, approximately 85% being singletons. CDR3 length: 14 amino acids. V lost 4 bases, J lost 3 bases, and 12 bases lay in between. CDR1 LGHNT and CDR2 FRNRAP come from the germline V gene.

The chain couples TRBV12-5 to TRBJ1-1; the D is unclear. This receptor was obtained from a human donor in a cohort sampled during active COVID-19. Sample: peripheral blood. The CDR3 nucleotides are TGTGCTAGTGGTTCTCATCGAGACTACACTGAAGCTTTCTTT. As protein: CASGSHRDYTEAFF.